A selection of T cell receptor beta chains follows, all from one sample in a study of blood T cell repertoires in COVID-19. Only in-frame clones appear in the TCRdb table, and some are missing; sequencing was by immunoSEQ multiplex PCR. The sample includes fewer than 200,000 clones, 88% of them seen just once. Sequences were obtained from peripheral blood. These receptors all stem from a man aged 40-49 years with active or convalescent COVID-19. Both conserved end residues are part of each CDR3. D genes are given only for firm matches. Expanded clones are given a class, and other clones once, few, many or no size at all.

v_call: TRBV28; j_call: TRBJ2-7; clone_size: once; d_call: TRBD2; cdr3_length: 13; cdr3_nt: TGTGCCAGCAGACGGAGCGGGGGTTACGAGCAGTACTTC; cdr3_aa: CASRRSGGYEQYF
v_call: TRBV3-1/TRBV3-2; j_call: TRBJ1-2; clone_size: NA; d_call: NA; cdr3_length: 13; cdr3_nt: TGTGCCAGCAGCCTTCTAGACAGCTATGGCTACACCTTC; cdr3_aa: CASSLLDSYGYTF
v_call: TRBV6-4; j_call: TRBJ2-3; clone_size: NA; d_call: TRBD2; cdr3_length: 14; cdr3_nt: TGTGCCAGCAGTGTTAGCGGGCAACGAGATACGCAGTATTTT; cdr3_aa: CASSVSGQRDTQYF
v_call: TRBV7-2; j_call: TRBJ2-3; clone_size: NA; d_call: NA; cdr3_length: 14; cdr3_nt: TGTGCCAGCAGCTTAGGCCTAGACGTAGATACGCAGTATTTT; cdr3_aa: CASSLGLDVDTQYF
v_call: TRBV24-1; j_call: TRBJ2-1; clone_size: NA; d_call: NA; cdr3_length: 15; cdr3_nt: TGTGCCACCAGTGATCAGGGGCGGGCCTACAATGAGCAGTTCTTC; cdr3_aa: CATSDQGRAYNEQFF
v_call: TRBV6-5; j_call: TRBJ1-2; clone_size: NA; d_call: NA; cdr3_length: 16; cdr3_nt: TGTGCCAGCAGTTACGCGGGGGCAGGGGCAAACTATGGCTACACCTTC; cdr3_aa: CASSYAGAGANYGYTF
v_call: TRBV28; j_call: TRBJ2-5; clone_size: NA; d_call: NA; cdr3_length: 15; cdr3_nt: TGTGCCAGCAGTTTAGGAACACTACACCAAGAGACCCAGTACTTC; cdr3_aa: CASSLGTLHQETQYF
v_call: TRBV28; j_call: TRBJ2-7; clone_size: once; d_call: TRBD2; cdr3_length: 15; cdr3_nt: TGTGCCAGCAGCCCGGCCCCGGGACTAGCCTACGAGCAGTACTTC; cdr3_aa: CASSPAPGLAYEQYF
v_call: TRBV9; j_call: TRBJ2-7; clone_size: NA; d_call: TRBD1; cdr3_length: 13; cdr3_nt: TGTGCCAGCAGCTTAGAAGGGGGCGAGGAGCAGTACTTC; cdr3_aa: CASSLEGGEEQYF
v_call: TRBV11-2; j_call: TRBJ2-1; clone_size: NA; d_call: NA; cdr3_length: 16; cdr3_nt: TGTGCCAGCAGCTTAGTATCCGGGTTTGTGGCCAATGAGCAGTTCTTC; cdr3_aa: CASSLVSGFVANEQFF
v_call: TRBV4-3; j_call: TRBJ2-2; clone_size: NA; d_call: NA; cdr3_length: 14; cdr3_nt: TGCGCCAGCAGCCAAGTGGGGGGGCCCGGGGAGCTGTTTTTT; cdr3_aa: CASSQVGGPGELFF
v_call: TRBV29-1; j_call: TRBJ2-7; clone_size: few; d_call: TRBD1; cdr3_length: 13; cdr3_nt: TGCAGCACCGCCGGGACAGGGGGTAACGAGCAGTACTTC; cdr3_aa: CSTAGTGGNEQYF
v_call: TRBV5-1; j_call: TRBJ2-7; clone_size: NA; d_call: TRBD1; cdr3_length: 16; cdr3_nt: TGCGCCAGCAGCCTGCTTGCGGGACAGGGCAACTACGAGCAGTACTTC; cdr3_aa: CASSLLAGQGNYEQYF
v_call: TRBV7-9; j_call: TRBJ1-6; clone_size: NA; d_call: NA; cdr3_length: 14; cdr3_nt: TGTGCCACCGGGCGGGGGAACTATAATTCACCCCTCCACTTT; cdr3_aa: CATGRGNYNSPLHF
v_call: TRBV4-2; j_call: TRBJ2-3; clone_size: NA; d_call: TRBD2; cdr3_length: 16; cdr3_nt: TGTGCCAGCAGCCAAGGTTTAGCGGGGCACGGAGATACGCAGTATTTT; cdr3_aa: CASSQGLAGHGDTQYF
v_call: TRBV3-1/TRBV3-2; j_call: TRBJ1-4; clone_size: NA; d_call: TRBD1; cdr3_length: 14; cdr3_nt: TGTGCCAGCAGCCTACAGGGGGCGCAAGAAAAACTGTTTTTT; cdr3_aa: CASSLQGAQEKLFF
v_call: TRBV29-1; j_call: TRBJ1-1; clone_size: NA; d_call: NA; cdr3_length: 15; cdr3_nt: TGCAGCGTCCGTCGGGGGGCAAAGGGGAACACTGAAGCTTTCTTT; cdr3_aa: CSVRRGAKGNTEAFF
v_call: TRBV14; j_call: TRBJ1-1; clone_size: once; d_call: NA; cdr3_length: 15; cdr3_nt: TGTGCCAGCAGCCAATTACAGGGTCGATCGACTGAAGCTTTCTTT; cdr3_aa: CASSQLQGRSTEAFF
v_call: TRBV19; j_call: TRBJ1-2; clone_size: NA; d_call: NA; cdr3_length: 14; cdr3_nt: TGTGCCAGTAGTAAGATGTGGGAGGGTCTTGGCTACACCTTC; cdr3_aa: CASSKMWEGLGYTF
v_call: TRBV19; j_call: TRBJ1-3; clone_size: NA; d_call: TRBD1; cdr3_length: 14; cdr3_nt: TGTGCCAGTAGTATCAGGGGGCCTGGAAACACCATATATTTT; cdr3_aa: CASSIRGPGNTIYF
v_call: TRBV3-1/TRBV3-2; j_call: TRBJ1-3; clone_size: NA; d_call: NA; cdr3_length: 15; cdr3_nt: TGTGCCAGCAGCCCGAGACTGATCTCTGGAAACACCATATATTTT; cdr3_aa: CASSPRLISGNTIYF
v_call: TRBV5-8; j_call: TRBJ1-1; clone_size: NA; d_call: NA; cdr3_length: 13; cdr3_nt: TGTGCCAGCAGCTCGACAGGCGCTACTGAAGCTTTCTTT; cdr3_aa: CASSSTGATEAFF
v_call: TRBV3-1/TRBV3-2; j_call: TRBJ2-3; clone_size: NA; d_call: NA; cdr3_length: 20; cdr3_nt: TGTGCCAGCAGCCAAGATCCTGGGGGCGGGGGCCCCTCGGGCACAGATACGCAGTATTTT; cdr3_aa: CASSQDPGGGGPSGTDTQYF
v_call: TRBV14; j_call: TRBJ2-7; clone_size: NA; d_call: TRBD1; cdr3_length: 14; cdr3_nt: TGTGCCAGCAGCCAACAGGGGGTTTACTACGAGCAGTACTTC; cdr3_aa: CASSQQGVYYEQYF
v_call: TRBV18; j_call: TRBJ1-1; clone_size: NA; d_call: TRBD1; cdr3_length: 16; cdr3_nt: TGTGCCAGCTCTCTCAAATCCGGGACAGGGACGTCTGAAGCTTTCTTT; cdr3_aa: CASSLKSGTGTSEAFF
v_call: TRBV28; j_call: TRBJ2-3; clone_size: NA; d_call: NA; cdr3_length: 16; cdr3_nt: TGTGCCAGCAGTTTTGCTTGGGGGGGCAGCGCAGATACGCAGTATTTT; cdr3_aa: CASSFAWGGSADTQYF
v_call: TRBV6-2/TRBV6-3; j_call: TRBJ2-3; clone_size: NA; d_call: NA; cdr3_length: 14; cdr3_nt: TGTGCCAGCAGTCACCGGACTTCCACAGATACGCAGTATTTT; cdr3_aa: CASSHRTSTDTQYF
v_call: TRBV29-1; j_call: TRBJ1-2; clone_size: NA; d_call: NA; cdr3_length: 12; cdr3_nt: TGCAGCGTTGAAGACTTAGAGGATGGCTACACCTTC; cdr3_aa: CSVEDLEDGYTF
v_call: TRBV11-1; j_call: TRBJ2-7; clone_size: NA; d_call: NA; cdr3_length: 14; cdr3_nt: TGTGCCAGCAGCTCTCGGGACTTCTCCTACGAGCAGTACTTC; cdr3_aa: CASSSRDFSYEQYF
v_call: TRBV5-4; j_call: TRBJ1-6; clone_size: NA; d_call: NA; cdr3_length: 15; cdr3_nt: TGTGCCAGCAAAGGCGGAGATAAGACTAATTCACCCCTCCACTTT; cdr3_aa: CASKGGDKTNSPLHF
v_call: TRBV10-3; j_call: TRBJ1-2; clone_size: NA; d_call: NA; cdr3_length: 14; cdr3_nt: TGTGCCATCAGTGAGACAACAGGGTCCCCCGGCTACACCTTC; cdr3_aa: CAISETTGSPGYTF
v_call: TRBV4-1; j_call: TRBJ1-4; clone_size: NA; d_call: TRBD1; cdr3_length: 15; cdr3_nt: TGCGCCAGCAGCCAAGCGGGGACAGGGGTACGAAAACTGTTTTTT; cdr3_aa: CASSQAGTGVRKLFF
v_call: TRBV19; j_call: TRBJ2-7; clone_size: NA; d_call: NA; cdr3_length: 14; cdr3_nt: TGTGCCAGCGCAATTACGGACAGATCCTACGAGCAGTACTTC; cdr3_aa: CASAITDRSYEQYF
v_call: TRBV3-1/TRBV3-2; j_call: TRBJ2-5; clone_size: NA; d_call: TRBD1; cdr3_length: 14; cdr3_nt: TGTGCCAGCAGCCCCCGGGACAGGGCCGAGACCCAGTACTTC; cdr3_aa: CASSPRDRAETQYF
v_call: TRBV9; j_call: TRBJ2-3; clone_size: NA; d_call: NA; cdr3_length: 16; cdr3_nt: TGTGCCAGCAGCGTAGATGCAGGGCGCAGCACAGATACGCAGTATTTT; cdr3_aa: CASSVDAGRSTDTQYF
v_call: TRBV19; j_call: TRBJ2-5; clone_size: NA; d_call: TRBD1; cdr3_length: 14; cdr3_nt: TGTGCCAGTAGGCTACAGGGGGCGGGAGAGACCCAGTACTTC; cdr3_aa: CASRLQGAGETQYF
v_call: TRBV6-4; j_call: TRBJ2-2; clone_size: NA; d_call: NA; cdr3_length: 14; cdr3_nt: TGTGCCAGCAGTAGCGGAGCGAACACCGGGGAGCTGTTTTTT; cdr3_aa: CASSSGANTGELFF
v_call: TRBV21-1; j_call: TRBJ2-7; clone_size: NA; d_call: NA; cdr3_length: 15; cdr3_nt: TGTGCCAGCAGCAAGGGAATCCCCGAGGGCTCCGAGCAGTACTTC; cdr3_aa: CASSKGIPEGSEQYF
v_call: TRBV5-5; j_call: TRBJ1-2; clone_size: once; d_call: TRBD1; cdr3_length: 18; cdr3_nt: TGTGCCAGCAGCTTACTGAATACAGGGGAAGATGGAGGCTATGGCTACACCTTC; cdr3_aa: CASSLLNTGEDGGYGYTF
v_call: TRBV5-4; j_call: TRBJ1-6; clone_size: NA; d_call: TRBD1; cdr3_length: 15; cdr3_nt: TGTGCCAGCAGCTTGAGCACAGGGGCTAATTCACCCCTCCACTTT; cdr3_aa: CASSLSTGANSPLHF
v_call: TRBV11-2; j_call: TRBJ1-2; clone_size: NA; d_call: TRBD1; cdr3_length: 13; cdr3_nt: TGTGCCAGCAGCCTCGGGACAGGTCTTGGGTACACCTTC; cdr3_aa: CASSLGTGLGYTF
v_call: TRBV2; j_call: TRBJ1-6; clone_size: NA; d_call: NA; cdr3_length: 15; cdr3_nt: TGTGCCAGCAGAATTAAACTAGGAGAAGGTTCACCCCTCCACTTT; cdr3_aa: CASRIKLGEGSPLHF
v_call: TRBV30; j_call: TRBJ1-6; clone_size: NA; d_call: TRBD1; cdr3_length: 13; cdr3_nt: TGTGCCTGGAGTTGGGACAGAAATTCACCCCTCCACTTT; cdr3_aa: CAWSWDRNSPLHF
v_call: TRBV5-1; j_call: TRBJ1-2; clone_size: NA; d_call: TRBD1; cdr3_length: 18; cdr3_nt: TGCGCCAGCAGCTTTAGGGCTGGACAGGCGACTGATAACTATGGCTACACCTTC; cdr3_aa: CASSFRAGQATDNYGYTF
v_call: TRBV4-1; j_call: TRBJ2-7; clone_size: NA; d_call: TRBD2; cdr3_length: 18; cdr3_nt: TGCGCCAGCAGCCCCCATGGGACTAGCGGAGCCCTTCGGTTCGAGCAGTACTTC; cdr3_aa: CASSPHGTSGALRFEQYF
v_call: TRBV9; j_call: TRBJ2-1; clone_size: NA; d_call: TRBD1; cdr3_length: 14; cdr3_nt: TGTGCCAGCAGCGTACGGGACAGCTACAATGAGCAGTTCTTC; cdr3_aa: CASSVRDSYNEQFF
v_call: TRBV5-1; j_call: TRBJ2-6; clone_size: once; d_call: NA; cdr3_length: 15; cdr3_nt: TGCGCCAGCAGCTTGGGCGGGCTTGGGGCCAACGTCCTGACTTTC; cdr3_aa: CASSLGGLGANVLTF
v_call: TRBV4-1; j_call: TRBJ1-1; clone_size: few; d_call: TRBD1; cdr3_length: 15; cdr3_nt: TGCGCCAGCAGCCAAGGTCCAGGGGGAAATATTGAAGCTTTCTTT; cdr3_aa: CASSQGPGGNIEAFF
v_call: TRBV6-6; j_call: TRBJ1-5; clone_size: few; d_call: TRBD1; cdr3_length: 16; cdr3_nt: TGTGCCAGCAGTTCCGAGAGGGACAGGGGGCATCAGCCCCAGCATTTT; cdr3_aa: CASSSERDRGHQPQHF
v_call: TRBV27; j_call: TRBJ1-4; clone_size: NA; d_call: NA; cdr3_length: 15; cdr3_nt: TGTGCCAGCAGTTCCGGACAGTCAGAGAATGAAAAACTGTTTTTT; cdr3_aa: CASSSGQSENEKLFF